This T cell receptor beta chain was sequenced in a study of circulating and synovial CD4+ cells in juvenile arthritis. Method: immunoSEQ multiplex PCR; TCRdb's copy keeps in-frame clones and lacks some. The table lists around 32,000 clones, around 93% of them singletons. Overall study findings and caveats: Circulating pathogenic-like lymphocytes shared a substantially higher fraction of CDR3 sequences with synovium than bulk blood. CPL versus bulk CD4 samples: T cell genome counts differed by at least an order of magnitude.

Worth noting for this clone: The antigen is not known.

The sequence came from a human donor with juvenile idiopathic arthritis. Material: CD4+ T cells from blood.

CDR3 nucleotide sequence: TGTGCCAGCAGCCCTGGACAGGGTACGACCACTGAAGCTTTCTTT. Translating gives CASSPGQGTTTEAFF. This chain joins TRBV7-8 and TRBJ1-1; 8 nucleotides align to TRBD1. Germline V gives CDR1 SGHVS, CDR2 FQNEAQ. The CDR3 loop spans 15 amino acids. Losses at the gene ends were 5 bases for V and 4 bases for J; bases not matched to a gene: 9.